The clone carrying this T cell receptor (beta chain) qualifies as medium-sized (0.01 to 0.1%). Antigen: not known. Genes and germline come from the mouse. Sequencing ends 1 residue short of the CDR3 end; the germline J gene provides the rest. The data were obtained in a study of tissue T cells after allogeneic stem cell transplantation. General study points: Anatomically similar tissues had similar TCR repertoires within each patient. Which tissue TCRs were alloreactive or antigen-specific was not determined. Some clones might be persisting host cells. Limitations included a small, clinically heterogeneous cohort and limited sampling depth. Shared clones across patients were few; motif clustering revealed tissue-specific shared signatures.

Time point in this sample: mouse harvest day 14 after allogeneic transplant. Tail vein injection delivered 10^7 T-cell-depleted bone marrow cells and 10^6 splenic CD5+ T cells. The CDR3 contains 10 residues. Trimming removed 4 bases from V and 7 bases from J, with 4 bases in between. CDR1 and CDR2 (germline): KGHPV, FQNQEV (reference sequence). Sequenced by immunoSEQ multiplex PCR; TCRdb stores in-frame clones only, minus some. The top ten clones hold approximately 6.7% of a sample with several thousand clones, roughly 30% of them seen once. The V gene is TRBV26, the J gene TRBJ1-1; unclear D gene. Sequencing was done on a sample of skin. This clonotype originated in a female BALB/c mouse given C57BL/6 T cells with graft-versus-host disease after an allogeneic hematopoietic cell transplant. The CDR3 bases that were read are TGTGCCAGCAGTCGGGGAGAAGTCTTC. Protein sequence: CASSRGEVF. The entire CDR3 protein is CASSRGEVFF.